These 2 T cell receptor beta chains were all obtained from the same sample, sequenced in a study of CD8 T cells in ankylosing spondylitis. TCRdb re-called the 5' RACE reads through MiXCR, storing one row per CDR3 protein. In the table there are approximately 260,000 distinct CDR3 sequences, approximately 9% of which are singletons. Sequenced: blood, either unsorted or a sorted T cell fraction (not recorded which). The receptor set was obtained from a male donor with ankylosing spondylitis or in good health (not recorded which).

The CDR3 loop is CASSPQDRVEPQHF. CDR3 DNA: TGTGCCAGCAGCCCCCAGGACAGGGTAGAGCCCCAGCATTTT. The chain uses TRBV3-1 and TRBJ1-5; TRBD1 matches at 8 bases. Germline CDR1 is LGHDT and CDR2 is YNNKEL (reference sequence). This CDR3 spans 14 amino acids. Germline trimming cut 4 bases from V and 8 bases from J; bases unmatched to any gene: 7.

This clonotype was picked up many times. This chain connects TRBV30 to TRBJ1-3; D ambiguous. V lost 0 bases and J lost 0, with 9 bases in between. The CDR3 has 15 residues. Germline V gene lookup returns CDR1 GTSNPN and CDR2 SVGIG (reference sequence). In DNA, the CDR3 is TGTGCCTGGAGTGTTATTGGCATCTCTGGAAACACCATATATTTT. It encodes CAWSVIGISGNTIYF.